Listed here are 15 T cell receptor beta chains from one sample, sequenced in a study of metastatic and nonmetastatic thyroid tumors. TCRdb called clones again from the PCR reads with MiXCR. The sample holds some 10,000 clones, less than 30% seen once. All patients were untreated before thyroid surgery. The specimen was tumor tissue. The receptors shown here come from a female donor with papillary thyroid cancer or a benign thyroid nodule (not recorded which). Some clones in this sample may be carry-over from other donors' samples.

This clone was seen at least ten times. J is TRBJ2-1 and V is TRBV5-5, with 10 bases fitting TRBD2. V trimming: 0 bases; J trimming: 4 bases; junction bases outside the gene matches: 1. Germline CDR1 and CDR2: SGHKS and YYEKEE (reference sequence). This CDR3 has 15 amino acids. For the CDR3, the DNA is TGTGCCAGCAGCTTGGGGACTAGCGGATACAATGAGCAGTTCTTC. It encodes CASSLGTSGYNEQFF.

The table lists this clone with a few counts. The chain recombines TRBV6-1 with TRBJ2-2; D is perhaps TRBD1 (5 bases). The germline V and J ends were trimmed by 5 bases and 2 bases, with 15 bases remaining between them. Germline-derived CDR1 and CDR2 are MNHNS and SASEGT. The CDR3 runs to 16 residues. CDR3 nucleotides: TGTGCCAGCAGTCCCCAGGGTGGGGTCAACACCGGGGAGCTGTTTTTT. Its translation: CASSPQGGVNTGELFF.

J is TRBJ1-4 and V is TRBV30, with D unresolved. CDR1 is GTSNPN and CDR2 is SVGIG in the germline V gene (reference sequence). Trimming stripped 3 bases from V and 0 bases from J, with 11 bases between. This CDR3 is 15 amino acids long. The CDR3 nucleotides are TGTGCCTGGAGGTCACCCTTTGCAACTAATGAAAAACTGTTTTTT. Encoded protein: CAWRSPFATNEKLFF.

The chain uses TRBV6-1 and TRBJ1-2; possible D gene TRBD1, 6 bases. This CDR3 is built from 17 residues. V dropped 5 bases and J dropped 0 bases, with 19 bases sitting between them. CDR1 and CDR2 from the germline V gene are MNHNS and SASEGT. The CDR3 reads CASSPSTGKGSNYGYTF. The CDR3 bases are TGTGCCAGCAGTCCCTCTACAGGGAAAGGATCTAACTATGGCTACACCTTC.

This clone has a handful of counts. The genes are TRBV28 and TRBJ2-1; TRBD2 might be the D (7 bases). CDR3 length: 17 amino acids. The germline V and J ends were trimmed by 4 bases and 9 bases, with 25 bases remaining between them. Germline values: CDR1 MDHEN, CDR2 SYDVKM. The DNA for the CDR3 is TGTGCCAGCAGTTCTGGGACGGGGGGCGGGAGTAGGGGTGAGCAGTTCTTC. Its protein product is CASSSGTGGGSRGEQFF.

This clone is termed medium-sized (0.01 to 0.1%). This chain connects TRBV19 to TRBJ1-1; tentatively, D is TRBD1 (6 bases). The length of the CDR3 is 15 residues. Germline V CDR1 and CDR2: LNHDA, SQIVND (reference sequence). Trimming removed 6 bases from V and 8 bases from J, with 22 bases in between. CDR3 DNA sequence: TGTGCCAGTAGGGTAAGGCTCAGGGGCGCGGGGGAAGCTTTCTTT. Protein product: CASRVRLRGAGEAFF.

This clone was detected a few times. The chain carries TRBV10-3 and TRBJ1-1; no clear D. Germline assignment: CDR1 ENHRY and CDR2 SYGVKD. V gave up 1 base and J gave up 3 bases, with 0 bases separating them. The CDR3 runs to 11 residues. CDR3: CAISEYTEAFF. The CDR3 DNA is TGTGCCATCAGTGAGTACACTGAAGCTTTCTTT.

By sample fraction, this clone is medium-sized (0.01 to 0.1%). J is TRBJ2-1 and V is TRBV6-1; D is undetermined. Deletions cut 5 bases from V and 7 bases from J, with 9 bases between. Germline loops: CDR1 MNHNS, CDR2 SASEGT. This CDR3 is built from 12 residues. Written as DNA, the CDR3 is TGTGCCAGCAGTTCCGGTCTGAATGAGCAGTTCTTC. This translates into CASSSGLNEQFF.

This clone was found a few times. Other DNA sequences in the same sample also yield this CDR3. V is TRBV19 and J is TRBJ2-5; the D call may be TRBD1 or TRBD2 (5 bases each). Trimming stripped 1 base from V and 8 bases from J, with 11 bases between. The CDR3 runs to 13 residues. Germline V gene data show CDR1 as LNHDA and CDR2 as SQIVND (reference sequence). The CDR3 DNA is TGTGCCAGTAGTATAGGGGACGGGGAAACCCAGTACTTC. Translation gives CASSIGDGETQYF.

The chain combines TRBV7-3 with TRBJ1-6; D is uncertain. The CDR3 sequence is 14 residues long. Between the trimmed V and J ends, which lost 5 bases and 3 bases, there was a span of 8 bases. CDR1 is SGHTA and CDR2 is FQGTGA in the germline V gene. The CDR3 reads CASSQTVYNSPLHF. The CDR3 DNA reads TGTGCCAGCAGCCAAACCGTCTATAATTCACCCCTCCACTTT.

This clone is medium-sized (0.01 to 0.1%) by share. J is TRBJ2-1 and V is TRBV9, with 8 bases aligning to TRBD2. The CDR3 spans 16 residues. Germline V gene data show CDR1 as SGDLS and CDR2 as YYNGEE. J lost 3 bases, V lost 3 bases, and 8 bases had no gene match. This CDR3 reads CASSADSGTFYNEQFF. The CDR3 region has the DNA TGTGCCAGCAGCGCCGATAGCGGGACTTTCTACAATGAGCAGTTCTTC.

This chain uses TRBV6-2 or TRBV6-3 with TRBJ2-7; 15 bases agree with TRBD2. V trimming: 3 bases; J trimming: 4 bases; junction bases outside the gene matches: 4. The CDR3 sequence is 16 residues long. Germline-derived CDR1 and CDR2 are MNHEY and SVGEGT. The CDR3: CASSYRTSGRGYEQYF. CDR3 DNA sequence: TGTGCCAGCAGTTATCGGACTAGCGGGAGGGGGTACGAGCAGTACTTC.

The V and J genes are TRBV6-1 and TRBJ1-5; D gene unclear. V lost 4 bases and J lost 3, with 13 bases in between. CDR1 MNHNS and CDR2 SASEGT come from the germline V gene. The CDR3 extends over 15 amino acids. CDR3 residues: CASSGGSVPNQPQHF. CDR3 DNA sequence: TGTGCCAGCAGTGGGGGATCAGTTCCCAATCAGCCCCAGCATTTT.

The chain combines TRBV7-8 with TRBJ2-2, with TRBD1 as a possible D gene (6 bases). Trimming left V 3 bases short and J 6 bases short, with 14 bases between. This CDR3 has 15 residues. Germline V gene data show CDR1 as SGHVS and CDR2 as FQNEAQ. The CDR3, as DNA: TGTGCCAGCAGCTTGCTCAGGGGTATCGCCGGGGAGCTGTTTTTT. Translating gives CASSLLRGIAGELFF.

This clone has more than one count but fewer than ten. Mismatch with germline at one junction end may stem from a read error. The chain uses TRBV6-2 or TRBV6-3 and TRBJ2-3, with TRBD2 matching over 11 bases. Per germline, CDR1 MNHEY and CDR2 SVGEGT. CDR3 length: 14 residues. The CDR3 DNA sequence: TGCGCCAGTTGTAGCGGGAGGGGGGCAGATACGCAGTATTTT. This encodes CASCSGRGADTQYF.